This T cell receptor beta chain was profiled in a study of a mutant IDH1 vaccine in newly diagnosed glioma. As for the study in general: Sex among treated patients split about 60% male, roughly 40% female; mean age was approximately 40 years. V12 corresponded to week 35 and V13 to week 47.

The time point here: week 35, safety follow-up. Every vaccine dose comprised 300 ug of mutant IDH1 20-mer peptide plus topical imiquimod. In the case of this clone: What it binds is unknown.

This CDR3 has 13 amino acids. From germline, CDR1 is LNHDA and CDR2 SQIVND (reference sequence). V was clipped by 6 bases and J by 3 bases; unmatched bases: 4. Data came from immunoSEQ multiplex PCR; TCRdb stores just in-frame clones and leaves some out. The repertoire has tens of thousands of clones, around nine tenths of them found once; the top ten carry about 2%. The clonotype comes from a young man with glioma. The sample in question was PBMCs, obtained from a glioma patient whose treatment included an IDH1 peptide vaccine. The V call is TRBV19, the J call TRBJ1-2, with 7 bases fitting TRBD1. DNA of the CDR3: TGTGCCAGTAGACAGGGGCGCTACTATGGCTACACCTTC. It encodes CASRQGRYYGYTF.